Presented here are 2 T cell receptor beta chains from one specimen sequenced in a study of shared clonotypes between healthy human individuals. Data came from immunoSEQ multiplex PCR; TCRdb stores just in-frame clones and leaves some out. This sample has millions of clones; around 90% occur once, and the top ten carry about 0.13%. Sequenced sample: naive CD4+ T cells sorted from blood. Sample subset: CD45RA+ positively selected. Every receptor here comes from a man between 18 and 35 years old in good health.

The rearrangement uses TRBV30 and TRBJ2-3; D is unresolved. Trimming pared 4 bases from V and 0 bases from J, leaving 8 bases between. The CDR3 is made up of 13 amino acids. Per the germline V gene, CDR1 is GTSNPN and CDR2 is SVGIG (reference sequence). CDR3 region: CAWMRSSTDTQYF. Here the CDR3 DNA reads TGTGCCTGGATGAGGTCTAGCACAGATACGCAGTATTTT.

The J gene is TRBJ2-5, the V gene TRBV23-1; a possible D gene is TRBD2 (6 bases). TRBV23-1 is assigned to the ORF class and has an uncertain function. Trimming shortened V by 7 bases and J by 4 bases, and 22 bases separated the two germline ends. The CDR3 runs to 16 residues. As DNA, the CDR3 is TGCGCCAGCACCCCCAGTCCAGGGTGGAGGGGAGAGACCCAGTACTTC. Protein sequence: CASTPSPGWRGETQYF.